The 2 T cell receptor beta chains below all came from one sample that was sequenced in a study of CD8 T cells in Susac syndrome. The RNA, roughly 0.45 to 1 ug, was put through reverse transcription using random hexamers. One entry per CDR3 protein, called by TCRdb with MiXCR from the immunoSEQ multiplex PCR reads. The data hold roughly 190,000 distinct CDR3 sequences, with 95% observed a single time. The sample comprised CD8+ T cells from PBMCs. These receptors originate from a human donor with Susac syndrome.

This sequence joins TRBV5-4 and TRBJ1-4, with unresolved D. This CDR3 is 16 amino acids long. In germline, CDR1 is SGHNT, CDR2 YYREEE (reference sequence). Deletions cut 5 bases from V and 0 bases from J, with 14 bases between. The CDR3 nucleotides read TGTGCCAGCAGTCGGACGGAGGGCGCAACTAATGAAAAACTGTTTTTT. Translated, it gives CASSRTEGATNEKLFF.

The CDR3 DNA reads as TGTGCCAGCAGCTTCGCATATGGCTACACCTTC. It codes for CASSFAYGYTF. The chain couples TRBV7-9 to TRBJ1-2; no definite D call. Germline assignment: CDR1 SEHNR and CDR2 FQNEAQ (reference sequence). Trimming left V 3 bases short and J 5 bases short, with 4 bases between. The CDR3 extends over 11 amino acids. The entire variable domain, with the rest obtained from reference TRBV7-9 and TRBJ1-2, is as follows: DTGVSQNPRHKITKRGQNVTFRCDPISEHNRLYWYRQTLGQGPEFLTYFQNEAQLEKSRLLSDRFSAERPKGSFSTLEIQRTEQGDSAMYLCASSFAYGYTFGSGTRLTVV.